Shown below are 23 T cell receptor beta chains from a single sample sequenced in a study of cytomegalovirus exposure and HLA in healthy donors. PCR was performed using 60 Vbeta and 13 Jbeta primers. Sequencing was performed with immunoSEQ multiplex PCR; in TCRdb, only in-frame clones are kept and a portion is missing. Of roughly 200,000 clones detected, 70% to 85% appear once; the ten largest clones hold approximately 3.7%. What was sequenced was PBMCs. The receptors originated from a woman aged 55-70 years in good health and CMV-seropositive.

This clone has more than one count but fewer than ten. The rearrangement links TRBV7-2 to TRBJ2-7, with 8 nucleotides matching TRBD2. Germline V CDR1 and CDR2: SGHTA, FQGNSA. The CDR3 totals 15 residues. V lost 5 bases, J lost 7 bases, and 13 bases stayed unmatched. The CDR3, as DNA: TGTGCCAGCAGCCCCTACCAGGCGGGACTAGGTGAGCAGTACTTC. This codes for CASSPYQAGLGEQYF.

This clone was counted between two and nine times. This rearrangement joins TRBV27 to TRBJ2-2; D might be TRBD2 (7 bases). The V end was cut by 8 bases, the J end by 4 bases, with 14 bases between. The length of the CDR3 is 14 residues. Per germline, CDR1 MNHEY and CDR2 SMNVEV (reference sequence). The CDR3 bases are TGTGCCAGCTTACGGCGGGGGCCCACCGGGGAGCTGTTTTTT. The encoded protein is CASLRRGPTGELFF.

A single count supports this clone. The rearrangement links TRBV5-1 to TRBJ1-6; 8 bases are shared with TRBD1. CDR3 size: 16 residues. Germline assignment: CDR1 SGHRS and CDR2 YFSETQ. V shed 2 bases, J shed 8 bases, and the junction held 9 bases outside the gene matches. CDR3 sequence (DNA): TGCGCCAGCAGCTTAGGGGACAGGTGGGGGGATTCACCCCTCCACTTT. It encodes CASSLGDRWGDSPLHF. Based on the CDR3 plus reference TRBV5-1 and TRBJ1-6, the full variable domain is KAGVTQTPRYLIKTRGQQVTLSCSPISGHRSVSWYQQTPGQGLQFLFEYFSETQRNKGNFPGRFSGRQFSNSRSEMNVSTLELGDSALYLCASSLGDRWGDSPLHFGNGTRLTVT.

V is TRBV5-1 and J is TRBJ2-5, with 7 positions matching TRBD1. Trimming took 4 bases from V and 5 from J; bases not matched to a gene: 14. The germline CDR1 and CDR2 sequences are SGHRS and YFSETQ. This CDR3 spans 16 amino acids. The CDR3 DNA is TGCGCCAGCAGCCTGACGGGATACAGGGGCTCGGAGACCCAGTACTTC. Translated: CASSLTGYRGSETQYF. Looking up the rest from reference TRBV5-1 and TRBJ2-5 gives the full variable domain: KAGVTQTPRYLIKTRGQQVTLSCSPISGHRSVSWYQQTPGQGLQFLFEYFSETQRNKGNFPGRFSGRQFSNSRSEMNVSTLELGDSALYLCASSLTGYRGSETQYFGPGTRLLVL.

This clone was seen just once. The chain has TRBV7-9 and TRBJ2-1; 12 bases are a match to TRBD1. With V trimmed by 9 bases and J by 9 bases, 9 bases remained unmatched. Germline lookup yields CDR1 SEHNR and CDR2 FQNEAQ (reference sequence). CDR3 length: 14 amino acids. CDR3 in DNA: TGTGCCAGTAACCGGGACAGGGGGCATGCTGAGCAGTTCTTC. It encodes CASNRDRGHAEQFF.

CDR3 in amino acids: CAWSLVDSGDADTQYF. The DNA for the CDR3 is TGTGCCTGGAGTCTAGTCGATAGCGGGGACGCAGATACGCAGTATTTT. The chain has TRBV30 and TRBJ2-3, with 8 nucleotides matching TRBD2. V was pared by 2 bases and J by 4 bases, with 11 bases of the junction left unmatched. Germline values: CDR1 GTSNPN, CDR2 SVGIG (reference sequence). CDR3 length: 16 amino acids.

The chain carries TRBV5-4 and TRBJ2-7, with D tentatively TRBD2 (5 bases). The CDR3 extends over 14 amino acids. CDR1 SGHNT and CDR2 YYREEE come from the germline V gene (reference sequence). V was pared by 4 bases and J by 6 bases, with 17 bases between. CDR3 protein: CASSIISAGGEQYF. CDR3 nucleotides: TGTGCCAGCAGCATAATAAGCGCGGGTGGCGAGCAGTACTTC.

This clone was recorded only once. The V and J genes are TRBV25-1 and TRBJ1-3; D is undetermined. V dropped 3 bases and J dropped 0 bases, with 15 bases sitting between them. The CDR3 runs 17 residues. The germline V gene has CDR1 MGHDK and CDR2 SYGVNS. CDR3 sequence: CASSDPTRLVSGNTIYF. CDR3 DNA sequence: TGTGCCAGCAGTGACCCAACCCGGTTGGTCTCTGGAAACACCATATATTTT.

This chain links TRBV9 with TRBJ2-3; D might be TRBD2 (6 bases). The V end was cut by 4 bases, the J end by 2 bases, with 17 bases between. Germline V CDR1 and CDR2: SGDLS, YYNGEE. CDR3 length: 16 residues. The CDR3 reads CASSTYRDWITDTQYF. The CDR3 DNA is TGTGCCAGCAGCACATACCGGGACTGGATCACAGATACGCAGTATTTT.

V is TRBV19 and J is TRBJ2-6; D gene ambiguous. The CDR3 runs to 13 residues. The germline V gene has CDR1 LNHDA and CDR2 SQIVND (reference sequence). V was trimmed by 5 bases and J by 2 bases, leaving 4 bases between them. This chain's CDR3 is CASSHTGANVLTF. Here the CDR3 DNA reads TGTGCCAGTAGTCACACTGGGGCCAACGTCCTGACTTTC.

The chain has TRBV9 and TRBJ1-2, with a tentative D call TRBD1 (6 bases). The V end lost 0 bases, the J end lost 7 bases, and 22 bases lay between the germline ends. CDR1 and CDR2 from the germline V gene are SGDLS and YYNGEE. The CDR3 contains 17 residues. The CDR3 sequence: CASSVDPGGSLQGGYTF. The CDR3 DNA is TGTGCCAGCAGCGTAGACCCCGGCGGGAGTTTACAGGGTGGCTACACCTTC.

A few counts support this clone. This chain joins TRBV4-3 and TRBJ2-3, with D hard to call. This CDR3 comprises 15 residues. V shed 0 bases and J shed 1 base, with 8 bases lying between them. Germline CDR1 LGHNA, CDR2 YSLEER. CDR3: CASSQDYMRTDTQYF. The CDR3 DNA is TGCGCCAGCAGCCAAGACTATATGCGCACAGATACGCAGTATTTT.

The V and J genes are TRBV27 and TRBJ2-2; no firm D call. Trimming stripped 6 bases from V and 5 bases from J, with 10 bases between. The length of the CDR3 is 13 residues. CDR1 is MNHEY and CDR2 is SMNVEV in the germline V gene (reference sequence). CDR3 in DNA: TGTGCCAGCAGCCTAACCCCTACCGGGGAGCTGTTTTTT. This sequence encodes CASSLTPTGELFF.

The gene calls are TRBV28 and TRBJ2-7; 7 nucleotides line up with TRBD1. The CDR3 consists of 14 residues. Per germline, CDR1 MDHEN and CDR2 SYDVKM. V shed 4 bases and J 3 bases; nucleotides not matched to a gene: 6. CDR3 sequence (DNA): TGTGCCAGCAGTTCCGGGACAGTAAGCTACGAGCAGTACTTC. Amino acids: CASSSGTVSYEQYF.

V is TRBV28 and J is TRBJ1-5; D is perhaps TRBD1 (6 bases). Germline CDR1 MDHEN, CDR2 SYDVKM. This CDR3 has 14 residues. The V and J ends lost 7 bases and 6 bases respectively, with 16 bases between them. Here the CDR3 DNA reads TGTGCCAGCACCCAACAGGGTTCTACTCAGCCCCAGCATTTT. This translates into CASTQQGSTQPQHF.

In its sample, this clone was seen once. This sequence joins TRBV9 and TRBJ1-3; no reliable D call. Trimming took off 0 bases at V and 0 bases at J, with 7 bases between the two ends. The length of the CDR3 is 15 residues. Germline values: CDR1 SGDLS, CDR2 YYNGEE. CDR3 residues: CASSVVASSGNTIYF. The CDR3 coding sequence is TGTGCCAGCAGCGTAGTTGCGTCCTCTGGAAACACCATATATTTT.

The genes are TRBV18 and TRBJ1-2; D unclear. The CDR3 totals 16 residues. The germline V gene encodes CDR1 KGHSH and CDR2 LQKENI. Trimming removed 2 bases from V and 8 bases from J, with 21 bases in between. The CDR3 DNA follows: TGTGCCAGCTCACCAAGACAAACCCAGGTTGCGTGGGGCTACACCTTC. This translates into CASSPRQTQVAWGYTF.

The CDR3 sequence is CASSPSGQGNHEKLFF. In DNA form, the CDR3 reads TGTGCCAGCAGTCCATCGGGACAGGGTAATCATGAAAAACTGTTTTTT. The chain is built from TRBV28 and TRBJ1-4, with 9 bases matching TRBD1. This CDR3 region has 16 residues. CDR1 is MDHEN and CDR2 is SYDVKM in the germline V gene. Trimming cost V 5 bases and J 6 bases; bases outside gene matches: 10.

The chain combines TRBV11-2 with TRBJ2-7, with D unresolved. Per the germline V gene, CDR1 is SGHAT and CDR2 is FQNNGV. This CDR3 has 12 amino acids. Trimming took off 6 bases at V and 4 bases at J, with 10 bases between the two ends. CDR3: CASRATTYEQYF. CDR3 bases: TGTGCCAGCAGAGCCACTACGTACGAGCAGTACTTC.

V and J are TRBV4-2 and TRBJ2-6; 7 bases fit TRBD1. The CDR3 is made up of 19 amino acids. The V gene end was trimmed by 0 bases and the J gene end by 1 base; junction bases not matched to a gene: 9. Germline V gene data show CDR1 as LGHNA and CDR2 as YNFKEQ. In DNA form, the CDR3 reads TGTGCCAGCAGCCAAGATTGGGGGCCAGGGGGTTCTGGGGCCAACGTCCTGACTTTC. It translates to CASSQDWGPGGSGANVLTF.

The chain carries TRBV5-6 and TRBJ2-4; D might be TRBD1 (7 bases). The germline V gene has CDR1 SGHDT and CDR2 YYEEEE. Trimming left V 5 bases short and J 0 bases short, with 12 bases between. There are 15 residues in the CDR3. This CDR3 reads CASRPQGGAKNIQYF. In DNA, the CDR3 is TGTGCCAGCAGGCCCCAGGGGGGAGCCAAAAACATTCAGTACTTC.

The chain recombines TRBV5-1 with TRBJ2-7; 7 bases line up with TRBD2. This CDR3 contains 13 residues. V was pared by 5 bases and J by 3 bases, with 5 bases of the junction left unmatched. Germline values: CDR1 SGHRS, CDR2 YFSETQ. CDR3 nucleotide sequence: TGCGCCAGCAGACTGGCGGGAGTCTACGAGCAGTACTTC. This codes for CASRLAGVYEQYF.

CDR3 sequence reads: CASSLGRLAGAQETQYF. CDR3 DNA sequence: TGTGCCAGCAGCTTAGGAAGACTAGCGGGGGCTCAAGAGACCCAGTACTTC. The V and J genes are TRBV7-9 and TRBJ2-5; 12 nucleotides match TRBD2. Trimming at V came to 1 base and at J to 2 bases, leaving 5 bases not matched to a gene. Germline V gene sequence: CDR1 SEHNR, CDR2 FQNEAQ (reference sequence). CDR3 length: 17 residues.